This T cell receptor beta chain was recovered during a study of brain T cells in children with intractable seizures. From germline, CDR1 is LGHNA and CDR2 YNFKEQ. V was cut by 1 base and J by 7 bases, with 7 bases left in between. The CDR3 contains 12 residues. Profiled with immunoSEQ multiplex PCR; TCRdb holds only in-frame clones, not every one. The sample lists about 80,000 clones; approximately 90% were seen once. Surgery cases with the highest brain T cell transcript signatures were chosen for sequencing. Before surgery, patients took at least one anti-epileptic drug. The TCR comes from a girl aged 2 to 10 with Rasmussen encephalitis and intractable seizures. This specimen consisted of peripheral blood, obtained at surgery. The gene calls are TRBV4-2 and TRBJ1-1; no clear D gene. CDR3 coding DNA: TGTGCCAGCAGCCAAGGGCGGGGTGAAGCTTTCTTT. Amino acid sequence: CASSQGRGEAFF.